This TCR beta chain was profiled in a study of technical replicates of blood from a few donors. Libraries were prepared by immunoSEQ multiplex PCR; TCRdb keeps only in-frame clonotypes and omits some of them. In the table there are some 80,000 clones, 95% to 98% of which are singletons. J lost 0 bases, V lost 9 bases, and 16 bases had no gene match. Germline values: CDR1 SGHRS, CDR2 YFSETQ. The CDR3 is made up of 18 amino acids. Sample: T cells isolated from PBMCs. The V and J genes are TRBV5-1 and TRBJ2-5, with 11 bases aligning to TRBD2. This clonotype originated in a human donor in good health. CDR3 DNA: TGCGCCACCACCCCAGGGATGACTAGCGGGGCATACCAAGAGACCCAGTACTTC. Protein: CATTPGMTSGAYQETQYF.